The 25 T cell receptor beta chains below all came from one sample that was sequenced in a study of blood T cells in healthy people across ages. Together with a sample-barcoded 5' primer, a J-beta primer mix was included in a second PCR lasting about 7 to 12 cycles. TCRdb re-called the 5' RACE reads through MiXCR, storing one row per CDR3 protein. The table has approximately 900,000 distinct CDR3 sequences, 25% to 35% seen once. The data also belong to a second study, concerning T cells of mothers and their children.

What was sequenced was blood. The receptors shown here come from a woman in her forties in good health.

The chain employs TRBV20-1 and TRBJ2-2; D unclear. Trimming took off 0 bases at V and 5 bases at J, with 10 bases between the two ends. Germline loops: CDR1 DFQATT, CDR2 SNEGSKA (reference sequence). The CDR3 covers 14 residues. Here the CDR3 DNA reads TGCAGTGCTAGAGATTTGGTCCGGACCGGGGAGCTGTTTTTT. Protein: CSARDLVRTGELFF.

This sequence joins TRBV7-3 and TRBJ2-1; 8 bases match TRBD1. Trimming at V came to 5 bases and at J to 9 bases, leaving 15 bases not matched to a gene. Germline V gene lookup returns CDR1 SGHTA and CDR2 FQGTGA. The CDR3 is 16 amino acids. CDR3 DNA sequence: TGTGCCAGCAGCCTAGATTTAGGACAGGGCTTGAGTGAGCAGTTCTTC. Translation: CASSLDLGQGLSEQFF.

This chain joins TRBV7-2 and TRBJ2-5; 10 nucleotides align to TRBD2. The closer fit of TRBJ2-7 to the DNA end suggests the J call may be wrong. The CDR3 runs to 15 residues. The germline V gene encodes CDR1 SGHTA and CDR2 FQGNSA. CDR3 amino acids: CASSLPGLAGVEQYF. CDR3 in DNA: TGTGCCAGCAGCCTACCCGGGCTAGCGGGAGTCGAGCAGTACTTC.

The chain recombines TRBV3-1 with TRBJ2-3; TRBD2 might be the D (6 bases). CDR1 and CDR2 from the germline V gene are LGHDT and YNNKEL (reference sequence). V lost 2 bases to trimming and J lost 4 bases, with 19 bases between them. The CDR3 is 17 residues long. The DNA of the CDR3 is TGTGCCAGCAGCCAATTATTCGGACTATCAGATTCAGATACGCAGTATTTT. Translating it yields CASSQLFGLSDSDTQYF.

Only a few counts were recorded for this clonotype. The gene calls are TRBV20-1 and TRBJ2-5; 10 bases are shared with TRBD1. CDR3 size: 16 residues. Unmatched junction bases numbered 11, after V lost 5 bases and J lost 2 bases. From germline, CDR1 is DFQATT and CDR2 SNEGSKA (reference sequence). The chain's CDR3 is CSAPPPDRGRQETQYF. DNA of the CDR3: TGCAGTGCTCCACCGCCCGACAGGGGGCGTCAAGAGACCCAGTACTTC.

The sample holds a few counts of this clonotype. This chain connects TRBV18 to TRBJ2-5; D is uncertain. Germline assignment: CDR1 KGHSH and CDR2 LQKENI. There are 13 residues in the CDR3. The germline V and J ends were trimmed by 0 bases and 5 bases, with 7 bases remaining between them. CDR3 sequence reads: CASSPPNGETQYF. The CDR3 nucleotides are TGTGCCAGCTCACCACCGAACGGGGAGACCCAGTACTTC. Looking up the rest from reference TRBV18 and TRBJ2-5 gives the full variable domain: NAGVMQNPRHLVRRRGQEARLRCSPMKGHSHVYWYRQLPEEGLKFMVYLQKENIIDESGMPKERFSAEFPKEGPSILRIQQVVRGDSAAYFCASSPPNGETQYFGPGTRLLVL.

This clonotype was seen a few times. The CDR3 here is CSARDRGSSYEQYF. In DNA form, the CDR3 reads TGCAGTGCTCGGGACAGGGGGTCGTCCTACGAGCAGTACTTC. The chain is built from TRBV20-1 and TRBJ2-7; 11 bases are shared with TRBD1. Germline assignment: CDR1 DFQATT and CDR2 SNEGSKA (reference sequence). V shed 5 bases, J shed 1 base, and the junction held 4 bases outside the gene matches. The CDR3 spans 14 residues.

The chain uses TRBV2 and TRBJ1-4; 9 bases are shared with TRBD1. V gave up 7 bases and J gave up 7 bases; unmatched junction bases: 7. Germline CDR1 and CDR2: SNHLY and FYNNEI. This CDR3 has 14 residues. CDR3 DNA: TGTGCCAGCAAGGCGAACAGGGGGCTTGAAAAACTGTTTTTT. Protein product: CASKANRGLEKLFF.

This clonotype has only a few counts. The chain couples TRBV9 to TRBJ1-2; unclear D gene. The CDR3 has 12 residues. V was clipped by 0 bases and J by 8 bases, with 8 bases between them. Germline V gene lookup returns CDR1 SGDLS and CDR2 YYNGEE. The CDR3 DNA sequence: TGTGCCAGCAGCGTAGAGGGATGGGGCTACACCTTC. Protein: CASSVEGWGYTF.

The rearrangement joins TRBV14 to TRBJ2-1, with 10 positions matching TRBD2. This CDR3 region has 15 residues. V was clipped by 3 bases and J by 9 bases; unmatched bases: 8. Germline lookup yields CDR1 SGHDN and CDR2 FVKESK. The CDR3 is CASSQGLALHSEQFF. In DNA, the CDR3 is TGTGCCAGCAGCCAGGGACTAGCGTTGCACAGTGAGCAGTTCTTC.

This clonotype showed up many times. The chain carries TRBV15 and TRBJ1-2, with 8 nucleotides matching TRBD1. V was pared by 3 bases and J by 4 bases, with 1 base of the junction left unmatched. CDR3 length equals 13 residues. CDR1 and CDR2 from the germline V gene are LNHNV and YYDKDF (reference sequence). CDR3 sequence reads: CATSRTGVYGYTF. In DNA form, the CDR3 reads TGTGCCACCAGCAGGACAGGGGTCTATGGCTACACCTTC. The whole variable domain, filled in from reference TRBV15 and TRBJ1-2, reads DAMVIQNPRYQVTQFGKPVTLSCSQTLNHNVMYWYQQKSSQAPKLLFHYYDKDFNNEADTPDNFQSRRPNTSFCFLDIRSPGLGDTAMYLCATSRTGVYGYTFGSGTRLTVV.

This clonotype has just a few counts. The chain carries TRBV7-3 and TRBJ1-2; 12 bases fit TRBD1. The CDR3 covers 16 residues. Per the germline V gene, CDR1 is SGHTA and CDR2 is FQGTGA. Unmatched junction bases numbered 8, after V lost 3 bases and J lost 6 bases. CDR3 in amino acids: CASSLGQGAPEDGYTF. The CDR3 coding sequence is TGTGCCAGCAGCTTGGGACAGGGGGCTCCCGAAGATGGCTACACCTTC. Full variable domain (rest looked up from reference TRBV7-3 and TRBJ1-2): GAGVSQTPSNKVTEKGKYVELRCDPISGHTALYWYRQSLGQGPEFLIYFQGTGAADDSGLPNDRFFAVRPEGSVSTLKIQRTERGDSAVYLCASSLGQGAPEDGYTFGSGTRLTVV.

This sequence joins TRBV7-3 and TRBJ2-4; D ambiguous. From germline, CDR1 is SGHTA and CDR2 FQGTGA. The CDR3 consists of 14 residues. V dropped 5 bases and J dropped 1 base, with 9 bases sitting between them. The CDR3 reads CASSDGEAKNIQYF. CDR3 DNA sequence: TGTGCCAGCAGCGATGGAGAGGCCAAAAACATTCAGTACTTC.

In its sample, this clonotype was seen a few times. J is TRBJ2-1 and V is TRBV6-5; 11 nucleotides match TRBD2. Germline V CDR1 and CDR2: MNHEY, SVGAGI. The CDR3 is 18 amino acids. The V segment lost 2 bases and the J segment 3 bases; nucleotides outside the gene matches: 9. Here the CDR3 reads CASSYTTSGGYLYNEQFF. As DNA, the CDR3 is TGTGCCAGCAGTTACACAACTAGCGGGGGATACCTCTACAATGAGCAGTTCTTC.

With respect to this clonotype: One end of the junction does not line up with germline, which may come from a read error. The chain couples TRBV7-2 to TRBJ2-5; 9 nucleotides align to TRBD1. Germline V gene data show CDR1 as SGHTA and CDR2 as FQGNSA. This CDR3 contains 14 residues. In DNA form, the CDR3 reads TGTGCCAGCAGCTCTAACAGGGGGCAAGGGACCCAGTACTTC. Translating gives CASSSNRGQGTQYF. The whole variable domain, remainder taken from reference TRBV7-2 and TRBJ2-5, is GAGVSQSPSNKVTEKGKDVELRCDPISGHTALYWYRQSLGQGLEFLIYFQGNSAPDKSGLPSDRFSAERTGGSVSTLTIQRTQQEDSAVYLCASSSNRGQGTQYFGPGTRLLVL.

This sequence joins TRBV15 and TRBJ1-5; the match to TRBD1 covers 7 bases. The CDR3 spans 14 residues. The trim removed 4 bases at V and 5 bases at J, leaving 5 bases unmatched. Germline CDR1 is LNHNV and CDR2 is YYDKDF (reference sequence). The CDR3 spells CATSTNRGHQPQHF. The CDR3 DNA sequence: TGTGCCACCAGCACCAACAGGGGTCATCAGCCCCAGCATTTT. Variable domain in full (rest from reference TRBV15 and TRBJ1-5): DAMVIQNPRYQVTQFGKPVTLSCSQTLNHNVMYWYQQKSSQAPKLLFHYYDKDFNNEADTPDNFQSRRPNTSFCFLDIRSPGLGDTAMYLCATSTNRGHQPQHFGDGTRLSIL.

In its sample, this clonotype was seen a few times. This chain joins TRBV7-6 and TRBJ1-4; D is ambiguous. Trimming pared 1 base from V and 5 bases from J, leaving 8 bases between. The CDR3 is 14 amino acids. The germline V gene has CDR1 SGHVS and CDR2 FNYEAQ. This CDR3 is CASSLDVGNEKLFF. The CDR3 nucleotides are TGTGCCAGCAGCTTAGACGTCGGAAATGAAAAACTGTTTTTT.

This CDR3 reads CASSQVGAPSSGEKLFF. The CDR3, as DNA: TGCGCCAGCAGCCAAGTGGGTGCGCCCTCCTCAGGTGAAAAACTGTTTTTT. The rearrangement links TRBV4-1 to TRBJ1-4; D not certain. This CDR3 is built from 17 residues. Germline V gene sequence: CDR1 MGHRA, CDR2 YSYEKL. Trimming stripped 1 base from V and 7 bases from J, with 19 bases between.

This clonotype was detected ten times or more. This chain connects TRBV28 to TRBJ2-5, with unresolved D. CDR3 length equals 13 residues. Germline V gene sequence: CDR1 MDHEN, CDR2 SYDVKM. Trimming removed 3 bases from V and 5 bases from J, with 10 bases in between. CDR3 coding DNA: TGTGCCAGCAGTTTCGTCATTGATGAGACCCAGTACTTC. Translated, it gives CASSFVIDETQYF. The full variable domain, rest sourced from reference TRBV28 and TRBJ2-5, is DVKVTQSSRYLVKRTGEKVFLECVQDMDHENMFWYRQDPGLGLRLIYFSYDVKMKEKGDIPEGYSVSREKKERFSLILESASTNQTSMYLCASSFVIDETQYFGPGTRLLVL.

This clonotype came up a few times. The rearrangement uses TRBV5-1 and TRBJ1-6, with TRBD1 as a possible D gene (6 bases). The CDR3 contains 16 residues. Germline CDR1 reads SGHRS; CDR2 reads YFSETQ. The V end was cut by 4 bases, the J end by 7 bases, with 18 bases between. CDR3 coding DNA: TGCGCCAGCAGCAAAGACAGGCTAAGCCAAAATTCACCCCTCCACTTT. This codes for CASSKDRLSQNSPLHF.

This chain uses TRBV27 with TRBJ2-5; D remains unclear. This CDR3 spans 13 amino acids. V was cut by 7 bases and J by 2 bases, with 11 bases left in between. Germline-derived CDR1 and CDR2 are MNHEY and SMNVEV (reference sequence). CDR3 residues: CASTGWNQETQYF. CDR3 in DNA: TGTGCCAGCACCGGTTGGAATCAAGAGACCCAGTACTTC.

Here the CDR3 reads CASSLYGTGGSPLHF. The CDR3 DNA follows: TGTGCCAGCAGTTTATACGGGACAGGGGGATCACCCCTCCACTTT. V and J are TRBV27 and TRBJ1-6, with 11 bases lining up with TRBD1. The CDR3 contains 15 residues. Trimming removed 1 base from V and 10 bases from J; junction bases left unmatched: 3. Looked up from germline, CDR1 is MNHEY and CDR2 is SMNVEV (reference sequence).

The chain recombines TRBV27 with TRBJ2-7; 10 nucleotides align to TRBD1. Losses at the gene ends were 3 bases for V and 5 bases for J; bases not matched to a gene: 7. Germline assignment: CDR1 MNHEY and CDR2 SMNVEV (reference sequence). The CDR3 has 15 residues. CDR3 DNA: TGTGCCAGCAGTTTTGGACAGGGGGTAAGCGACGAGCAGTACTTC. This encodes CASSFGQGVSDEQYF.

The CDR3 spells CASEGKGSSYEQYF. CDR3 DNA: TGTGCCAGCGAGGGGAAAGGGTCCTCCTACGAGCAGTACTTC. The chain employs TRBV6-6 and TRBJ2-7, with D perhaps assigned TRBD1 or TRBD2 (5 bases each). V was pared by 8 bases and J by 0 bases, with 14 bases between. The germline CDR1 and CDR2 sequences are MNHNY and SVGAGI (reference sequence). The CDR3 length is 14 residues.

The rearrangement joins TRBV29-1 to TRBJ1-2; tentative D call: TRBD1 (5 bases). The germline V and J ends were trimmed by 3 bases and 6 bases, with 11 bases remaining between them. The CDR3 contains 12 residues. Per germline, CDR1 SQVTM and CDR2 ANQGSEA. CDR3 nucleotides: TGCAGCGTTGAGGCAGGGTCAGATGGCTACACCTTC. Its translation: CSVEAGSDGYTF.